The entry below gives a single T cell receptor (beta chain) sequence along with its context. V was cut by 6 bases and J by 7 bases, with 10 bases left in between. CDR1 DFQATT and CDR2 SNEGSKA come from the germline V gene (reference sequence). The CDR3 is 11 residues long. The record originates from a study of shared T cell receptors in the human thymus. Here immunoSEQ multiplex PCR was the method, and the copy in TCRdb shows in-frame clones only, minus some. Of hundreds of thousands of clones in the sample, approximately 90% were seen once. The sample was also reused in another study, on human thymus T cells.

The chain joins TRBV20-1 to TRBJ2-1; no definite D call. The specimen was thymocytes. The clonotype originates from a boy less than two years old with a congenital heart defect. CDR3 sequence: CSAPVPNEQFF. DNA for the CDR3: TGCAGTGCCCCGGTCCCAAATGAGCAGTTCTTC.